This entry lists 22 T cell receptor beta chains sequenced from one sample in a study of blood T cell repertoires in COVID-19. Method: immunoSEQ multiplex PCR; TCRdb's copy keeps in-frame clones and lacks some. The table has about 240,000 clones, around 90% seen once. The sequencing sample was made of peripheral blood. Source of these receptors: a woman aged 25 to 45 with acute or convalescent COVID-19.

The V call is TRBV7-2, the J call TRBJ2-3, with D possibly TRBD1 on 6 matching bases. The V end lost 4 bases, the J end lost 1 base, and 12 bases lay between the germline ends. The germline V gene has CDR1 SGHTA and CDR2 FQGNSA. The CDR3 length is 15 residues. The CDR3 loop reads CASSSQGSRTDTQYF. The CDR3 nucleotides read TGTGCCAGCAGCTCACAGGGTTCCCGCACAGATACGCAGTATTTT.

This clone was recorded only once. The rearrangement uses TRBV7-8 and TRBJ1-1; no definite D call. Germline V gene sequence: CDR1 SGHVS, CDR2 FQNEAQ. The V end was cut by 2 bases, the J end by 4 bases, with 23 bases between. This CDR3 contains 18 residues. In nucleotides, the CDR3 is TGTGCCAGCAGCTTAAAGCCCCACGACATCCTGGAGGGCACTGAAGCTTTCTTT. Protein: CASSLKPHDILEGTEAFF.

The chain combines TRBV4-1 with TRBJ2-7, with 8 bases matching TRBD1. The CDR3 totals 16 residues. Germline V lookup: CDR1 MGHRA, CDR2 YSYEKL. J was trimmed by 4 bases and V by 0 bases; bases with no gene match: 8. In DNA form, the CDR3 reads TGCGCCAGCAGCCAAGATGGAGGACAGGGTAGTTACGAGCAGTACTTC. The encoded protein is CASSQDGGQGSYEQYF.

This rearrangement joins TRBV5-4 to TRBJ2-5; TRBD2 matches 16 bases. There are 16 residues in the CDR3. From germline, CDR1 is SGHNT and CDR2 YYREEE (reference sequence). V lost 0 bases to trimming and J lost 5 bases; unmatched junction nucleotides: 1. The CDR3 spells CASSLAGLAGGETQYF. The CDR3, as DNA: TGTGCCAGCAGCTTGGCGGGACTAGCGGGAGGGGAGACCCAGTACTTC.

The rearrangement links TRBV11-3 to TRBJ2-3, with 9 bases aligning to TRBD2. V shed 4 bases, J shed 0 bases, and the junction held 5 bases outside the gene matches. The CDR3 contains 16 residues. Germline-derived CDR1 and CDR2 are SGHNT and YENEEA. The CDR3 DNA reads TGTGCCAGCAGCTCACTAGCGGGTTTGAGCACAGATACGCAGTATTTT. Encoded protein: CASSSLAGLSTDTQYF.

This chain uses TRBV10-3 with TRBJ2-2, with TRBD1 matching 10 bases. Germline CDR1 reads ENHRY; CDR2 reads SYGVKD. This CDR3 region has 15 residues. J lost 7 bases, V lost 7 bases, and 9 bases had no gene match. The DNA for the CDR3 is TGTGCCATCACCAAGACAGGGGGCGGCAACGGGGAGCTGTTTTTT. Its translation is CAITKTGGGNGELFF.

The CDR3 DNA reads TGTGCCAGCTCACCACCCACAGTAATCCTCTATGGCTACACCTTC. This encodes CASSPPTVILYGYTF. The rearrangement joins TRBV18 to TRBJ1-2; no definite D call. Trimming removed 0 bases from V and 4 bases from J, with 12 bases in between. Germline CDR1 reads KGHSH; CDR2 reads LQKENI. CDR3 length equals 15 residues.

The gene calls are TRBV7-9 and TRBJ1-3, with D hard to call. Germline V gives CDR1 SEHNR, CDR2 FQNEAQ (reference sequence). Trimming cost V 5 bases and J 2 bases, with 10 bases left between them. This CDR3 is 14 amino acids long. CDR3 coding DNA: TGTGCCAGCAGCGCCTCAAGCCCTGGAAACACCATATATTTT. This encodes CASSASSPGNTIYF.

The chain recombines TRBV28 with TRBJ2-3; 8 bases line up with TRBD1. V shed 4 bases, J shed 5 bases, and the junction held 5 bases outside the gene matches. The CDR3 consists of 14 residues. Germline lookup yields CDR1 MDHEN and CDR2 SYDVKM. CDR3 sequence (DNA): TGTGCCAGCAGTTCGACAGGGGTCGGAGATACGCAGTATTTT. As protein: CASSSTGVGDTQYF. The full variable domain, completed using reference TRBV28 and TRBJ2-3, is DVKVTQSSRYLVKRTGEKVFLECVQDMDHENMFWYRQDPGLGLRLIYFSYDVKMKEKGDIPEGYSVSREKKERFSLILESASTNQTSMYLCASSSTGVGDTQYFGPGTRLTVL.

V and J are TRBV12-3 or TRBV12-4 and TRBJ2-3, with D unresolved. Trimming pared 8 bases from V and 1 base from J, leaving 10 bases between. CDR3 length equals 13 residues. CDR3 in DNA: TGTGCCAGCGGGCTTTTGCGCACAGATACGCAGTATTTT. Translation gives CASGLLRTDTQYF.

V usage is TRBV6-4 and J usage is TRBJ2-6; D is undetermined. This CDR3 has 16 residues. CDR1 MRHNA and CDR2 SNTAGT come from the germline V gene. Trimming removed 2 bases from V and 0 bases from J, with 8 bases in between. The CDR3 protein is CASSDAARSGANVLTF. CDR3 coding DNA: TGTGCCAGCAGTGACGCGGCGCGCTCTGGGGCCAACGTCCTGACTTTC.

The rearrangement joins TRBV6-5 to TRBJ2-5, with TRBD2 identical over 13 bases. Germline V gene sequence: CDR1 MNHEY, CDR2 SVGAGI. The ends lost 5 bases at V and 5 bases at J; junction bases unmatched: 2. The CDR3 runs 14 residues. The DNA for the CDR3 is TGTGCCAGCAGTCAACTAGCGGGAGGGGAGACCCAGTACTTC. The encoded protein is CASSQLAGGETQYF.

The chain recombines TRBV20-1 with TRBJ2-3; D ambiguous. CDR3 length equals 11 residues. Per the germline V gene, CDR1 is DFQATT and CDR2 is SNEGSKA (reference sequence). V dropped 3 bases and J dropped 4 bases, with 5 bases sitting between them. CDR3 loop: CSASPSDTQYF. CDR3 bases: TGCAGTGCTAGCCCCTCAGATACGCAGTATTTT.

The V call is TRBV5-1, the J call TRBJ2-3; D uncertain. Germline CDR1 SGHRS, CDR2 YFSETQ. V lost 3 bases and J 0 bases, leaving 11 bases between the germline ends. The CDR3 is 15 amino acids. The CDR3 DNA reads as TGCGCCAGCAGCTCCCTCGACTCGAGCACAGATACGCAGTATTTT. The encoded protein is CASSSLDSSTDTQYF.

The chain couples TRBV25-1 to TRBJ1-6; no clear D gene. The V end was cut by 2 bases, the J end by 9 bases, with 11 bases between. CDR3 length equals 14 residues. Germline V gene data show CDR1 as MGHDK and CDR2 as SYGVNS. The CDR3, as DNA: TGTGCCAGCAGTGAAGGCAGATCGTCTTCACCCCTCCACTTT. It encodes CASSEGRSSSPLHF.

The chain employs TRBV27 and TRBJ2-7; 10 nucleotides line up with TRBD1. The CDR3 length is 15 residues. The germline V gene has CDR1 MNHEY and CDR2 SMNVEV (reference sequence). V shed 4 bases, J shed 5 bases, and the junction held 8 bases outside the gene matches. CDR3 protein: CASSSSGTGVHEQYF. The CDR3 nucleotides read TGTGCCAGCAGTTCCTCCGGGACAGGGGTCCACGAGCAGTACTTC.

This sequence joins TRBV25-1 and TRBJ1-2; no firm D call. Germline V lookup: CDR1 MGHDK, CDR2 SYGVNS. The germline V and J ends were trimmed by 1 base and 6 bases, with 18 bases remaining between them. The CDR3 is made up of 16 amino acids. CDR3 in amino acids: CASSESYPGYQDGYTF. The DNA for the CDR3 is TGTGCCAGCAGTGAATCGTACCCGGGGTATCAAGATGGCTACACCTTC.

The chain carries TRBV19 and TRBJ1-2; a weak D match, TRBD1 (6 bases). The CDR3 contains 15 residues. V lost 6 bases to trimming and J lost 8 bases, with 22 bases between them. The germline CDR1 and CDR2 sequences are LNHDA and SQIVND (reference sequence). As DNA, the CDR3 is TGTGCCAGTAGGTGGAGGGGGGGACTAATGGAGGGCTACACCTTC. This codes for CASRWRGGLMEGYTF.

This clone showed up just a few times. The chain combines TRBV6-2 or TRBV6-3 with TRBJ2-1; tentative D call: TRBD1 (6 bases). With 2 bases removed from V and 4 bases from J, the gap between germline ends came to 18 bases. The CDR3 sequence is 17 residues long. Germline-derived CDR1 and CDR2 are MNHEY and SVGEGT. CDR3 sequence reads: CASSYPHGRGDYNEQFF. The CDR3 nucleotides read TGTGCCAGCAGTTACCCGCACGGCAGGGGCGATTACAATGAGCAGTTCTTC.

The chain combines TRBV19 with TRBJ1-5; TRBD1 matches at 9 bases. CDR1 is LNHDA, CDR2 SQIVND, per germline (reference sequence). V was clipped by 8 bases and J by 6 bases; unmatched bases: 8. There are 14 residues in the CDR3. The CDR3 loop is CASSGTGPTQPQHF. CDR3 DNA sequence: TGTGCCAGTTCCGGGACAGGGCCGACTCAGCCCCAGCATTTT.

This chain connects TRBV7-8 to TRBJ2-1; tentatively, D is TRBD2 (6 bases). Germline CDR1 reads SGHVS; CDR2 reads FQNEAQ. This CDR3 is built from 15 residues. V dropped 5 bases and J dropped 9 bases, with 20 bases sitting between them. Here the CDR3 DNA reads TGTGCCAGCAGCCTAACCGGGACCTGGAGGGGTGAGCAGTTCTTC. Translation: CASSLTGTWRGEQFF.

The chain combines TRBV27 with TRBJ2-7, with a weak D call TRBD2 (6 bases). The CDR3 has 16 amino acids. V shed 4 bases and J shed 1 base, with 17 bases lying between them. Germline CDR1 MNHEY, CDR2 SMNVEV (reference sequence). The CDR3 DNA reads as TGTGCCAGCAGTTCGCCGGGACTGTTAACATCCTACGAGCAGTACTTC. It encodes CASSSPGLLTSYEQYF.